One sample yielded the 21 T cell receptor beta chains listed below, sequenced in a study of blood T cell repertoires in COVID-19. Some clones are missing from TCRdb's copy, which holds only in-frame ones; the method was immunoSEQ multiplex PCR. The sample has fewer than 200,000 clones, around nine tenths seen once. Specimen: peripheral blood. Receptor source: a woman aged 70-85 years with COVID-19, enrolled during active disease.

The rearrangement joins TRBV29-1 to TRBJ2-7; TRBD1 matches at 8 bases. The ends lost 7 bases at V and 6 bases at J; junction bases unmatched: 14. Germline V lookup: CDR1 SQVTM, CDR2 ANQGSEA. The CDR3 runs to 14 residues. DNA for the CDR3: TGCAGCGGTGCCAACCGGGACAGGTCGTTCGAGCAGTACTTC. Residues: CSGANRDRSFEQYF.

This clone was seen only once. V usage is TRBV4-2 and J usage is TRBJ1-5; D is undetermined. Trimming took off 6 bases at V and 7 bases at J, with 16 bases between the two ends. Germline CDR1 is LGHNA and CDR2 is YNFKEQ. The CDR3 length is 14 residues. For the CDR3, the DNA is TGTGCCAGCAGTCTCAAAGCGTCCGGACAGCCCCAGCATTTT. This translates into CASSLKASGQPQHF.

The chain couples TRBV10-3 to TRBJ2-5; D is undetermined. Trimming took off 6 bases at V and 2 bases at J, with 19 bases between the two ends. Germline CDR1 reads ENHRY; CDR2 reads SYGVKD. The CDR3 extends over 16 amino acids. DNA for the CDR3: TGTGCCATCAGCGCCGTTGACAATAAGATTCAAGAGACCCAGTACTTC. Protein: CAISAVDNKIQETQYF.

The chain joins TRBV20-1 to TRBJ2-5; D unclear. Looked up from germline, CDR1 is DFQATT and CDR2 is SNEGSKA (reference sequence). The V end lost 3 bases, the J end lost 0 bases, and 14 bases lay between the germline ends. The CDR3 has 15 residues. CDR3 in DNA: TGCAGTGCTAGTATATTGGAGCAGTACCAAGAGACCCAGTACTTC. Protein: CSASILEQYQETQYF.

The chain uses TRBV7-8 and TRBJ2-7, with TRBD1 matching over 10 bases. J lost 6 bases, V lost 2 bases, and 7 bases had no gene match. This CDR3 is 15 amino acids long. Germline V gives CDR1 SGHVS, CDR2 FQNEAQ. CDR3 bases: TGTGCCAGCAGCTTATCGGACAGGGGGATTGGCGAGCAGTACTTC. This translates into CASSLSDRGIGEQYF.

The rearrangement joins TRBV6-5 to TRBJ2-7; 7 bases are a match to TRBD1. CDR1 and CDR2 (germline): MNHEY, SVGAGI. The V and J ends lost 5 bases and 1 base, in that order; junction bases with no gene match: 2. This CDR3 is 13 amino acids long. The CDR3 coding sequence is TGTGCCAGCAGTAACAGGGGATCCTACGAGCAGTACTTC. Protein: CASSNRGSYEQYF.

The J gene is TRBJ1-5, the V gene TRBV6-5; 8 positions agree with TRBD1. The CDR3 runs 12 residues. V lost 7 bases, J lost 7 bases, and 3 bases stayed unmatched. In germline, CDR1 is MNHEY, CDR2 SVGAGI. The CDR3 sequence is CASTTGEQPQHF. The DNA of the CDR3 is TGTGCCAGCACGACAGGGGAACAGCCCCAGCATTTT.

The CDR3, as DNA: TGTGCCTGGAGTAATGGGCAGGGGGGCGAGCAGTACTTC. It specifies CAWSNGQGGEQYF. The genes are TRBV30 and TRBJ2-7; maybe TRBD1 (7 bases). V was shortened by 2 bases and J by 6 bases, with 14 bases between the two germline ends. CDR3 length: 13 residues. Germline V gene lookup returns CDR1 GTSNPN and CDR2 SVGIG (reference sequence).

In its sample, this clone was seen a few times. The chain joins TRBV10-3 to TRBJ1-6; TRBD1 is a possible D gene (6 bases). V was cut by 4 bases and J by 6 bases, with 13 bases left in between. The V gene's germline CDR1 is ENHRY and CDR2 SYGVKD. This CDR3 spans 15 amino acids. CDR3 protein: CAISAQQGGNSPLHF. The CDR3 DNA reads TGTGCCATCAGTGCACAGCAAGGGGGTAATTCACCCCTCCACTTT.

This rearrangement joins TRBV7-3 to TRBJ2-7; D is perhaps TRBD1 (6 bases). The CDR3 loop spans 14 amino acids. Germline V gives CDR1 SGHTA, CDR2 FQGTGA. Deletions cut 5 bases from V and 2 bases from J, with 13 bases between. CDR3 region: CASSQDRTTYEQYF. DNA for the CDR3: TGTGCCAGCAGCCAGGACAGAACCACCTACGAGCAGTACTTC.

The rearrangement uses TRBV4-3 and TRBJ1-1, with D tentatively TRBD1 (6 bases). V lost 0 bases to trimming and J lost 0 bases, with 11 bases between them. CDR1 and CDR2 from the germline V gene are LGHNA and YSLEER. The CDR3 length is 16 residues. CDR3 protein: CASSQDSRGLNTEAFF. CDR3 sequence (DNA): TGCGCCAGCAGCCAAGATTCCAGGGGCCTGAACACTGAAGCTTTCTTT.

The V call is TRBV5-1, the J call TRBJ1-5, with D tentatively TRBD1 (6 bases). Germline CDR1 is SGHRS and CDR2 is YFSETQ. V was shortened by 4 bases and J by 6 bases, with 14 bases between the two germline ends. CDR3 length equals 14 residues. CDR3 nucleotides: TGCGCCAGCAGCCCGGACAGTCTTTCTCAGCCCCAGCATTTT. Residues: CASSPDSLSQPQHF.

The V call is TRBV6-5, the J call TRBJ1-1; D gene uncertain. V was pared by 7 bases and J by 1 base, with 7 bases between. Germline CDR1 is MNHEY and CDR2 is SVGAGI. The length of the CDR3 is 12 residues. The CDR3 nucleotides are TGTGCCAGCACCGGGAGGAACACTGAAGCTTTCTTT. Protein sequence: CASTGRNTEAFF.

The genes are TRBV5-1 and TRBJ2-5, with a weak D call TRBD2 (6 bases). Trimming took 5 bases from V and 5 from J, leaving 10 bases between them. There are 12 residues in the CDR3. Looked up from germline, CDR1 is SGHRS and CDR2 is YFSETQ. CDR3 region: CASSRGGETQYF. Written as DNA, the CDR3 is TGCGCCAGCAGTCGAGGAGGGGAGACCCAGTACTTC.

The chain combines TRBV19 with TRBJ1-1; tentatively, D is TRBD1 (6 bases). V lost 0 bases and J 0 bases, leaving 14 bases between the germline ends. Germline V gene lookup returns CDR1 LNHDA and CDR2 SQIVND (reference sequence). This CDR3 comprises 17 residues. The CDR3: CASSIDAHGGLNTEAFF. CDR3 coding DNA: TGTGCCAGTAGTATAGACGCCCATGGGGGCTTGAACACTGAAGCTTTCTTT.

V usage is TRBV9 and J usage is TRBJ1-5, with D unclear. CDR1 and CDR2 (germline): SGDLS, YYNGEE. Trimming cost V 3 bases and J 0 bases, with 4 bases left between them. This CDR3 comprises 13 residues. This chain's CDR3 is CASSAGSNQPQHF. The CDR3 DNA is TGTGCCAGCAGCGCGGGTAGCAATCAGCCCCAGCATTTT.

The chain is built from TRBV5-1 and TRBJ1-1; 10 bases are shared with TRBD1. J gave up 5 bases and V 3 bases, and 1 base lay outside the gene matches. Germline CDR1 and CDR2: SGHRS and YFSETQ. The CDR3 is made up of 13 amino acids. CDR3 sequence: CASSWTGGTEAFF. CDR3 coding DNA: TGCGCCAGCAGCTGGACAGGGGGAACTGAAGCTTTCTTT.

The chain combines TRBV5-1 with TRBJ2-5; D remains ambiguous. The CDR3 extends over 14 amino acids. Trimming removed 4 bases from V and 2 bases from J, with 12 bases in between. Looked up from germline, CDR1 is SGHRS and CDR2 is YFSETQ. The CDR3 DNA reads TGCGCCAGCAGCCCCGAACCGCGGCAAGAGACCCAGTACTTC. Translated, it gives CASSPEPRQETQYF.

The V call is TRBV6-4, the J call TRBJ1-3, with D uncertain. This CDR3 spans 15 amino acids. Trimming pared 4 bases from V and 0 bases from J, leaving 10 bases between. CDR1 and CDR2 (germline): MRHNA, SNTAGT. The CDR3 reads CASSAPVSSGNTIYF. For the CDR3, the DNA is TGTGCCAGCAGTGCACCAGTAAGCTCTGGAAACACCATATATTTT.

V usage is TRBV11-3 and J usage is TRBJ2-1; the match to TRBD2 covers 9 bases. V was clipped by 1 base and J by 6 bases; unmatched bases: 7. Germline lookup yields CDR1 SGHNT and CDR2 YENEEA. This CDR3 region has 16 residues. The CDR3 protein is CASSLGWPAGGNEQFF. The CDR3, as DNA: TGTGCCAGCAGCTTAGGGTGGCCAGCGGGAGGCAATGAGCAGTTCTTC.

The V gene is TRBV10-3, the J gene TRBJ1-6; 8 bases fit TRBD1. The CDR3 sequence is 14 residues long. The V gene end was trimmed by 2 bases and the J gene end by 9 bases; junction bases not matched to a gene: 3. Germline V gene data show CDR1 as ENHRY and CDR2 as SYGVKD. The CDR3: CAISEQGARSPLHF. Here the CDR3 DNA reads TGTGCCATCAGTGAGCAGGGGGCTCGTTCACCCCTCCACTTT.